This T cell receptor (beta chain) was sequenced in a study of T cell responses to AZD1222 COVID-19 vaccine. General study results and limits: Reportedly, nearly half of unique spike TCRs recognized epitopes outside B.1.351/B.1.1.7 mutations. Donors were mostly white British, more females; clonal diversity possibly underestimated.

This table comes from immunoSEQ multiplex PCR, and its TCRdb copy is limited to in-frame clones, with some not included. The sample has 59,000 or so clones, around 84% seen once. Comment on this clone: Its antigen is unidentified. The junction and the germline gene differ at one end; a read error may be behind it.

CDR1 and CDR2 from the germline V gene are ENHRY and SYGVKD. The CDR3 covers 11 residues. The input for sequencing was peripheral blood, taken on day 0 of AZD1222 vaccination. The receptor comes from an adult in good health. The genes are TRBV10-3 and TRBJ2-7; TRBD1 might be the D (6 bases). The chain's CDR3 is CAIIWDTRSRF. The CDR3 DNA follows: TGTGCCATCATCTGGGACACCCGTTCACGCTTC.